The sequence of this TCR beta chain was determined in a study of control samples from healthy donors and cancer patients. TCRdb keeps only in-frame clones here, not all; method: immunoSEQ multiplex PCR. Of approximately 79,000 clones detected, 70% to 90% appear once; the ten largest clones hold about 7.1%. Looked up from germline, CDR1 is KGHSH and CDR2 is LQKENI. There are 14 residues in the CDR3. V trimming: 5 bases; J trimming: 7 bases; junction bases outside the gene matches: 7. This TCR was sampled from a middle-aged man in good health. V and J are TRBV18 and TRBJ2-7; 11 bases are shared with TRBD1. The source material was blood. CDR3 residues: CASSFSGQGVEQYF. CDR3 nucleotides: TGTGCCAGCTCATTTTCGGGACAGGGGGTTGAGCAGTACTTC.